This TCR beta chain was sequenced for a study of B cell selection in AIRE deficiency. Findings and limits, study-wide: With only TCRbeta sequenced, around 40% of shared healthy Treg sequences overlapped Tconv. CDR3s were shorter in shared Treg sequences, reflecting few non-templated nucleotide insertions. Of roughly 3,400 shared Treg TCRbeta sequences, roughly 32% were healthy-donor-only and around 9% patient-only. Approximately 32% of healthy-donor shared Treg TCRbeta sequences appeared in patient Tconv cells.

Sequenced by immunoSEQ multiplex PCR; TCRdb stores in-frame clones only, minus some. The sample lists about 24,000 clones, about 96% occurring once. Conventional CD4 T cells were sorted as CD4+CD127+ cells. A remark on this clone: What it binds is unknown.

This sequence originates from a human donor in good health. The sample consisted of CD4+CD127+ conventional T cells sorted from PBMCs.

CDR3 loop: CASSQDLRNVGPLQGEQYF. The CDR3 DNA follows: TGCGCCAGCAGCCAAGATCTTAGGAACGTAGGGCCCTTACAAGGCGAGCAGTACTTC. The chain carries TRBV4-3 and TRBJ2-7; unclear D gene. The CDR3 length is 19 residues. Germline assignment: CDR1 LGHNA and CDR2 YSLEER. Between the trimmed V and J ends, which lost 0 bases and 6 bases, there was a span of 27 bases.